These 10 T cell receptor beta chains came from one sample sequenced in a study of blood T cell repertoires in COVID-19. Data came from immunoSEQ multiplex PCR; TCRdb stores just in-frame clones and leaves some out. The table includes roughly 47,000 clones, roughly nine tenths detected once. The sample taken for sequencing was peripheral blood. The receptors were gathered from an older man with active COVID-19.

The chain combines TRBV6-2 or TRBV6-3 with TRBJ2-3; D perhaps matches TRBD1 (6 bases). Trimming stripped 4 bases from V and 4 bases from J, with 9 bases between. This CDR3 comprises 13 residues. Per the germline V gene, CDR1 is MNHEY and CDR2 is SVGEGT. DNA for the CDR3: TGTGCCAGCAGTTTTGACAGGCCAGATACGCAGTATTTT. It yields the protein CASSFDRPDTQYF.

This clone was observed once. The V gene is TRBV2, the J gene TRBJ2-5; 7 positions agree with TRBD1. After removal of 3 bases from V and 5 bases from J, the junction contained 9 bases not matched to a gene. Per germline, CDR1 SNHLY and CDR2 FYNNEI. CDR3 length equals 15 residues. CDR3 protein: CASSDGTDITETQYF. In nucleotides, the CDR3 is TGTGCCAGCAGTGACGGGACAGATATTACGGAGACCCAGTACTTC.

This clone is a singleton in its sample. J is TRBJ2-3 and V is TRBV10-3, with 11 bases fitting TRBD2. The CDR3 runs 15 residues. Trimming removed 4 bases from V and 4 bases from J; junction bases left unmatched: 4. The germline V gene has CDR1 ENHRY and CDR2 SYGVKD. Written as DNA, the CDR3 is TGTGCCATCAGTGCTAGCGGGGGGATGTCAGATACGCAGTATTTT. Its protein is CAISASGGMSDTQYF.

The chain links TRBV27 to TRBJ1-2; TRBD1 aligns across 9 bases. The CDR3 is made up of 16 amino acids. With V trimmed by 5 bases and J by 8 bases, 15 bases remained unmatched. Germline CDR1 MNHEY, CDR2 SMNVEV (reference sequence). The CDR3 DNA follows: TGTGCCAGCAGTCTAAATGACGACAGGGGGAAGGCGGGCTACACCTTC. It is translated as CASSLNDDRGKAGYTF.

The genes are TRBV10-3 and TRBJ1-2; perhaps TRBD1 as D (5 bases). This CDR3 region has 17 residues. CDR1 and CDR2 (germline): ENHRY, SYGVKD. Trimming took 8 bases from V and 0 from J, leaving 22 bases between them. As DNA, the CDR3 is TGTGCCATCGCTCTCAGGGCAGACGAAATTTCTAACTATGGCTACACCTTC. Encoded protein: CAIALRADEISNYGYTF.

The chain carries TRBV7-2 and TRBJ2-1; no definite D call. Trimming left V 2 bases short and J 10 bases short, with 12 bases between. This CDR3 is 13 amino acids long. From germline, CDR1 is SGHTA and CDR2 FQGNSA. CDR3 coding DNA: TGTGCCAGCAGCTTAATGGGTAGGCGGGAGCAGTTCTTC. This gives the protein CASSLMGRREQFF.

This rearrangement joins TRBV6-5 to TRBJ2-7, with 8 bases lining up with TRBD1. This CDR3 is 14 amino acids long. The trim removed 6 bases at V and 3 bases at J, leaving 7 bases unmatched. CDR1 is MNHEY, CDR2 SVGAGI, per germline. CDR3 DNA sequence: TGTGCCAGCAGGATAGACAGGGGTAACTACGAGCAGTACTTC. Its protein product is CASRIDRGNYEQYF.

The CDR3 nucleotides are TGTGCCAGCACCCGACAGTCACCGAACACCGGGGAGCTGTTTTTT. It codes for CASTRQSPNTGELFF. The gene calls are TRBV6-5 and TRBJ2-2, with D possibly being TRBD1 (5 bases). The ends were cut back, 7 bases at V and 0 bases at J, with 12 bases in the middle. The germline gives CDR1 MNHEY, CDR2 SVGAGI. The length of the CDR3 is 15 residues.

The V call is TRBV11-2, the J call TRBJ2-7, with 11 bases identical to TRBD2. V shed 5 bases and J 7 bases; nucleotides not matched to a gene: 13. From germline, CDR1 is SGHAT and CDR2 FQNNGV. This CDR3 is built from 16 residues. The CDR3 spells CASSPPLVAGGNEQYF. DNA of the CDR3: TGTGCCAGCAGCCCGCCGTTAGTAGCGGGGGGGAATGAGCAGTACTTC.

This chain connects TRBV5-4 to TRBJ2-1; TRBD1 aligns across 10 bases. J lost 9 bases, V lost 4 bases, and 7 bases had no gene match. Germline lookup yields CDR1 SGHNT and CDR2 YYREEE (reference sequence). The CDR3 loop spans 14 amino acids. The CDR3 here is CASSRMTGGGEQFF. DNA of the CDR3: TGTGCCAGCAGCAGAATGACAGGGGGCGGTGAGCAGTTCTTC.